What follows are 23 T cell receptor beta chains derived from one specimen sequenced in a study of post-analysis software for immune sequencing data. Findings and limits, study-wide: The five TRBV segments detected at higher frequency in patients than in controls included TRBV5-6, TRBV5-1 and TRBV20-1.

Tagging with unique molecular identifiers was a feature of the TCR beta cDNA libraries. One entry per CDR3 protein results from TCRdb running MiXCR on the PCR reads. The repertoire has approximately 570,000 distinct CDR3 sequences, about 40% of them found once; the top ten carry more than 1.5%. Antigens for these TCRs are unknown. Sequenced material: blood. The receptors were sampled from a girl aged 10 to 17 with multiple sclerosis.

The chain carries TRBV5-5 and TRBJ2-1, with TRBD1 matching over 7 bases. The germline CDR1 and CDR2 sequences are SGHKS and YYEKEE (reference sequence). This CDR3 comprises 14 residues. The V gene end was trimmed by 3 bases and the J gene end by 6 bases; junction bases not matched to a gene: 6. In nucleotides, the CDR3 is TGTGCCAGCAGCTGGACAGGTGGTGGCAATGAGCAGTTCTTC. Residues: CASSWTGGGNEQFF.

This clonotype has only a few counts. The chain recombines TRBV12-3 or TRBV12-4 with TRBJ2-5; 8 bases fit TRBD2. V lost 7 bases and J lost 5; bases outside the gene matches: 18. The CDR3 contains 17 residues. The CDR3 DNA reads as TGTGCCAGCAAATCAGGGTTCGGACGGGAGGGAGATGAGACCCAGTACTTC. Protein sequence: CASKSGFGREGDETQYF.

The genes are TRBV6-5 and TRBJ1-6, with D unclear. This CDR3 spans 15 amino acids. The ends were cut back, 0 bases at V and 7 bases at J, with 10 bases in the middle. The V gene's germline CDR1 is MNHEY and CDR2 SVGAGI. The CDR3 spells CASSYSPGRNSPLHF. In nucleotides, the CDR3 is TGTGCCAGCAGTTACTCCCCGGGCCGCAATTCACCCCTCCACTTT.

This clonotype occurred a few times. The genes are TRBV5-1 and TRBJ2-1; 8 bases are a match to TRBD2. Unmatched junction bases numbered 13, after V lost 9 bases and J lost 2 bases. Germline V CDR1 and CDR2: SGHRS, YFSETQ. The CDR3 sequence is 16 residues long. CDR3 DNA: TGCGCCACCTCTACTAGCGGTGGAGGGGCCTACAATGAGCAGTTCTTC. This gives the protein CATSTSGGGAYNEQFF.

The rearrangement uses TRBV14 and TRBJ1-4; 9 positions match TRBD1. The CDR3 totals 14 residues. The V gene end was trimmed by 4 bases and the J gene end by 8 bases; junction bases not matched to a gene: 5. Looked up from germline, CDR1 is SGHDN and CDR2 is FVKESK. CDR3: CASSRGTGTEKLFF. The CDR3 nucleotides are TGTGCCAGCAGCCGAGGGACAGGGACGGAAAAACTGTTTTTT. The variable domain in full, completed from reference TRBV14 and TRBJ1-4, reads EAGVTQFPSHSVIEKGQTVTLRCDPISGHDNLYWYRRVMGKEIKFLLHFVKESKQDESGMPNNRFLAERTGGTYSTLKVQPAELEDSGVYFCASSRGTGTEKLFFGSGTQLSVL.

This chain uses TRBV27 with TRBJ1-5; tentatively, D is TRBD1 (5 bases). The V end lost 9 bases, the J end lost 1 base, and 13 bases lay between the germline ends. This CDR3 contains 14 residues. CDR1 and CDR2 from the germline V gene are MNHEY and SMNVEV (reference sequence). CDR3 coding DNA: TGTGCCAGTAAACCCGGGGGAAGCAATCAGCCCCAGCATTTT. This encodes CASKPGGSNQPQHF.

This clonotype was recorded only once. The gene calls are TRBV27 and TRBJ1-5; TRBD1 is a possible D gene (6 bases). The germline V and J ends were trimmed by 10 bases and 3 bases, with 13 bases remaining between them. CDR1 is MNHEY, CDR2 SMNVEV, per germline (reference sequence). The CDR3 has 13 amino acids. The CDR3, as DNA: TGTGCCACCTCCACAGGGACCAATCAGCCCCAGCATTTT. Translating it yields CATSTGTNQPQHF.

This rearrangement joins TRBV29-1 to TRBJ2-5, with D perhaps TRBD1 (6 bases). The CDR3 spans 14 residues. V lost 5 bases, J lost 3 bases, and 16 bases lay in between. The germline V gene encodes CDR1 SQVTM and CDR2 ANQGSEA. CDR3 sequence (DNA): TGCAGCGTTATCCGGGACAAAAGAAAAGAGACCCAGTACTTC. This gives the protein CSVIRDKRKETQYF.

This clonotype was seen a handful of times. CDR3 nucleotide sequence: TGTGCCAGCAGTTGGGACGTAATTAGCTACACCTTC. It encodes CASSWDVISYTF. J is TRBJ1-2 and V is TRBV12-3 or TRBV12-4; tentatively, D is TRBD1 (5 bases). This CDR3 region has 12 residues. V was trimmed by 4 bases and J by 9 bases, leaving 12 bases between them.

The chain joins TRBV7-6 to TRBJ2-5; 9 bases fit TRBD1. CDR1 SGHVS and CDR2 FNYEAQ come from the germline V gene. There are 16 residues in the CDR3. Germline trimming cut 1 base from V and 5 bases from J; bases unmatched to any gene: 8. The CDR3 region has the DNA TGTGCCAGCAGCTTAGAGGAAGGGACAGGGCGGGAGACCCAGTACTTC. Translated: CASSLEEGTGRETQYF.

This clonotype was seen a handful of times. V gene TRBV21-1 combines with J gene TRBJ2-5; the table assigns TRBD2, which was not confirmed against the DNA. TRBV21-1 is a pseudogene locus. This CDR3 comprises 13 residues. The CDR3 DNA reads TGTGCCAGAGGACTAGCGGGAGATCTGACCCAGTACTTC. Residues: CARGLAGDLTQYF.

This clonotype was observed a few times. The chain has TRBV12-3 or TRBV12-4 and TRBJ1-1; the D is unclear. Trimming took off 6 bases at V and 0 bases at J, with 5 bases between the two ends. This CDR3 has 12 residues. In nucleotides, the CDR3 is TGTGCCAGCAGGACTATGAACACTGAAGCTTTCTTT. Translated: CASRTMNTEAFF.

This clonotype was seen more than once but under ten times. The chain employs TRBV3-1 and TRBJ2-3; 12 bases are shared with TRBD2. Germline trimming cut 3 bases from V and 5 bases from J; bases unmatched to any gene: 3. The CDR3 is 15 residues long. Germline V lookup: CDR1 LGHDT, CDR2 YNNKEL (reference sequence). CDR3 residues: CASSQTSGRGDTQYF. As DNA, the CDR3 is TGTGCCAGCAGCCAGACTAGCGGGAGAGGAGATACGCAGTATTTT.

CDR3 bases: TGTGCCAGCAGCACCTTGAGCACAGATACGCAGTATTTT. It codes for CASSTLSTDTQYF. J is TRBJ2-3 and V is TRBV12-3 or TRBV12-4; no definite D call. The V end lost 6 bases, the J end lost 0 bases, and 7 bases lay between the germline ends. The CDR3 contains 13 residues.

The rearrangement links TRBV2 to TRBJ1-2; D is uncertain. Trimming took off 3 bases at V and 0 bases at J, with 8 bases between the two ends. The CDR3 is 14 amino acids. Germline assignment: CDR1 SNHLY and CDR2 FYNNEI. The CDR3 DNA follows: TGTGCCAGCAGTGAGAAGGGAGCTAACTATGGCTACACCTTC. Its protein product is CASSEKGANYGYTF.

This clonotype appeared a few times. The chain carries TRBV10-2 and TRBJ2-1; a weak D match, TRBD2 (5 bases). CDR3 length: 14 amino acids. V lost 6 bases and J lost 8, with 17 bases in between. Germline loops: CDR1 WSHSY, CDR2 SAAADI. For the CDR3, the DNA is TGCGCCAGCAGACCCCGGGGTGAAGTGGATGAGCAGTTCTTC. Encoded protein: CASRPRGEVDEQFF.

This clonotype was observed a handful of times. The rearrangement joins TRBV5-1 to TRBJ2-1, with TRBD2 matching 10 bases. The J segment lost 3 bases and the V segment lost 0 bases, leaving 6 bases of the junction unmatched. The CDR3 totals 17 residues. CDR1 and CDR2 (germline): SGHRS, YFSETQ. The CDR3 spells CASSLESSGGGYNEQFF. The CDR3 DNA is TGCGCCAGCAGCTTGGAATCTAGCGGGGGAGGCTACAATGAGCAGTTCTTC. The full variable domain, its missing parts supplied by reference TRBV5-1 and TRBJ2-1, is KAGVTQTPRYLIKTRGQQVTLSCSPISGHRSVSWYQQTPGQGLQFLFEYFSETQRNKGNFPGRFSGRQFSNSRSEMNVSTLELGDSALYLCASSLESSGGGYNEQFFGPGTRLTVL.

This sequence joins TRBV4-1 and TRBJ1-5, with TRBD1 as a possible D gene (5 bases). V was clipped by 4 bases and J by 0 bases, with 13 bases between them. CDR1 is MGHRA and CDR2 is YSYEKL in the germline V gene. This CDR3 has 16 amino acids. The CDR3: CASSPDRIYSNQPQHF. The CDR3 coding sequence is TGCGCCAGCAGCCCTGACAGAATCTATAGCAATCAGCCCCAGCATTTT.

In this sample, this clonotype turned up once. V and J are TRBV7-2 and TRBJ1-1; a weak D match, TRBD1 (6 bases). The V end was cut by 6 bases, the J end by 1 base, with 15 bases between. The CDR3 has 15 amino acids. Germline CDR1 and CDR2: SGHTA and FQGNSA. DNA of the CDR3: TGTGCCAGCAGGCCAACCGGACAGCCGAACACTGAAGCTTTCTTT. Protein: CASRPTGQPNTEAFF.

The rearrangement links TRBV25-1 to TRBJ1-2; D not resolved. Germline CDR1 reads MGHDK; CDR2 reads SYGVNS. The CDR3 sequence is 14 residues long. The germline V and J ends were trimmed by 3 bases and 8 bases, with 16 bases remaining between them. CDR3 sequence (DNA): TGTGCCAGCAGTGATACGACCGGGAACGGGGGCTACACCTTC. It encodes CASSDTTGNGGYTF.

This clonotype was seen only a few times. The V gene is TRBV2, the J gene TRBJ2-3, with 9 bases that match TRBD2. The junction had 6 bases not matched to a gene; V was cut back by 6 bases and J by 2 bases. The CDR3 is made up of 15 amino acids. Germline lookup yields CDR1 SNHLY and CDR2 FYNNEI. CDR3 sequence: CASRPGLALTDTQYF. The CDR3 DNA is TGTGCCAGCAGGCCGGGACTAGCCCTCACAGATACGCAGTATTTT.

CDR3 in amino acids: CSARYRDRAHEQYF. DNA of the CDR3: TGCAGTGCCCGCTATCGGGACAGGGCTCACGAGCAGTACTTC. J is TRBJ2-7 and V is TRBV20-1; the match to TRBD1 covers 9 bases. The CDR3 sequence is 14 residues long. The germline CDR1 and CDR2 sequences are DFQATT and SNEGSKA (reference sequence). Trimming took 6 bases from V and 5 from J; bases not matched to a gene: 11.

The chain uses TRBV3-1 and TRBJ2-3, with TRBD2 identical over 12 bases. This CDR3 comprises 16 residues. Germline assignment: CDR1 LGHDT and CDR2 YNNKEL (reference sequence). V shed 3 bases and J 2 bases; nucleotides not matched to a gene: 3. The CDR3 here is CASSQTSGGVTDTQYF. The CDR3 region has the DNA TGTGCCAGCAGCCAGACTAGCGGGGGCGTCACAGATACGCAGTATTTT.